One sample yielded the 27 T cell receptor beta chains listed below, sequenced in a study of T-cell memory formation after mild COVID-19 (dated by TCRdb to 2020 to 2023). Receptors were amplified or captured by 5' RACE. Sequenced using an Illumina NovaSeq 6000. TCRdb reprocessed the public reads (quality trimming at Q25 with fastp, clone calling with MiXCR) and kept in-frame beta chains. Rows with one shared CDR3 protein collapse into an entry with the most common genes and DNA. This sample lists more than 250,000 distinct CDR3 sequences; approximately 18% were detected once. The biggest ten clones account for about 21% of the sample. Sequenced sample: PBMCs or a T cell subset sorted from them (not recorded which). The receptors were gathered from a man younger than 35 who had mild COVID-19 (a few samples of this study predate the infection). The sample titles of this study are shuffled in the database, so cell type and time point are left out; the donor was told from shared clones.

This clonotype was recorded a few times. CDR3 sequence reads: CASMKMATFTDTQYF. In DNA, the CDR3 is TGTGCCAGCATGAAGATGGCTACCTTCACAGATACGCAGTATTTT. V is TRBV6-2 or TRBV6-3 and J is TRBJ2-3; D is undetermined. Trimming left V 7 bases short and J 2 bases short, with 16 bases between. Germline V gene sequence: CDR1 MNHEY, CDR2 SVGEGT. CDR3 length: 15 amino acids.

This clonotype was detected a few times. The chain has TRBV4-1 and TRBJ2-5; no reliable D call. Germline-derived CDR1 and CDR2 are MGHRA and YSYEKL. Trimming removed 1 base from V and 5 bases from J, with 17 bases in between. The CDR3 covers 16 residues. This chain's CDR3 is CASSQVNLVSQETQYF. Written as DNA, the CDR3 is TGCGCCAGCAGCCAAGTCAATTTGGTGTCTCAGGAGACCCAGTACTTC.

In this sample, this clonotype turned up many times. The rearrangement links TRBV4-1 to TRBJ2-1; 10 nucleotides agree with TRBD2. Germline V gene data show CDR1 as MGHRA and CDR2 as YSYEKL. V dropped 0 bases and J dropped 8; count of bases not matched to a gene: 13. The CDR3 is 18 amino acids. CDR3 residues: CASSQETESGGARYEQFF. Written as DNA, the CDR3 is TGCGCCAGCAGCCAAGAGACGGAGAGCGGGGGGGCCCGGTATGAGCAGTTCTTC.

V usage is TRBV3-1 and J usage is TRBJ2-7, with 11 positions matching TRBD2. Trimming cost V 4 bases and J 6 bases; bases outside gene matches: 11. In germline, CDR1 is LGHDT, CDR2 YNNKEL (reference sequence). The CDR3 spans 16 residues. The CDR3 DNA sequence: TGTGCCAGCAGCCCCCGAACACTAGCGGGGGTATCCGAGCAGTACGTC. This translates into CASSPRTLAGVSEQYV.

This chain connects TRBV27 to TRBJ2-1, with 8 positions matching TRBD2. With V trimmed by 5 bases and J by 3 bases, 6 bases remained unmatched. The CDR3 extends over 15 amino acids. From germline, CDR1 is MNHEY and CDR2 SMNVEV (reference sequence). The CDR3 bases are TGTGCCAGCAGTCAACAGGCGGGGGGCTACAATGAGCAGTTCTTC. Amino acids: CASSQQAGGYNEQFF.

The genes are TRBV29-1 and TRBJ2-5; TRBD2 agrees at 10 bases. Germline CDR1 and CDR2: SQVTM and ANQGSEA. Losses at the gene ends were 7 bases for V and 5 bases for J; bases not matched to a gene: 7. This CDR3 comprises 13 residues. The CDR3 DNA follows: TGCAGCGGAGAAGCGGGGGGGACGGAGACCCAGTACTTC. It yields the protein CSGEAGGTETQYF.

This clonotype has only a few counts. This chain connects TRBV6-5 to TRBJ2-5, with D possibly being TRBD1 (6 bases). V lost 0 bases and J 5 bases, leaving 13 bases between the germline ends. Germline V gene data show CDR1 as MNHEY and CDR2 as SVGAGI. CDR3 length: 15 residues. The DNA of the CDR3 is TGTGCCAGCAGTTACTCCGGGACACTCCAGGAGACCCAGTACTTC. It is translated as CASSYSGTLQETQYF.

The chain couples TRBV7-9 to TRBJ2-1, with D possibly matching TRBD2 (6 bases). V lost 8 bases and J 7 bases, leaving 6 bases between the germline ends. The CDR3 runs 10 residues. Germline CDR1 SEHNR, CDR2 FQNEAQ (reference sequence). CDR3 nucleotides: TGTGCCAGCGGAGGGAATGAGCAGTTCTTC. Residues: CASGGNEQFF.

The chain couples TRBV6-2 or TRBV6-3 to TRBJ2-5; a possible D gene is TRBD2 (5 bases). Looked up from germline, CDR1 is MNHEY and CDR2 is SVGEGT. Deletions cut 8 bases from V and 5 bases from J, with 12 bases between. CDR3 size: 12 residues. For the CDR3, the DNA is TGTGCCAGCGCCCTGGGAGCGGAGACCCAGTACTTC. Protein sequence: CASALGAETQYF.

This clonotype has more than one count but fewer than ten. The rearrangement uses TRBV30 and TRBJ1-2; possibly TRBD1 for D (6 bases). The ends were cut back, 0 bases at V and 4 bases at J, with 15 bases in the middle. Germline CDR1 and CDR2: GTSNPN and SVGIG (reference sequence). The CDR3 length is 15 residues. This chain's CDR3 is CAWSVPGGQTYGYTF. The CDR3 region has the DNA TGTGCCTGGAGTGTTCCCGGCGGACAGACCTATGGCTACACCTTC.

This chain uses TRBV5-6 with TRBJ1-1; no clear D gene. V lost 4 bases and J 0 bases, leaving 10 bases between the germline ends. This CDR3 region has 14 residues. Looked up from germline, CDR1 is SGHDT and CDR2 is YYEEEE. In DNA, the CDR3 is TGTGCCAGCAGCGTCGAGAGCCTGAACACTGAAGCTTTCTTT. Protein product: CASSVESLNTEAFF. The full variable domain, in which reference TRBV5-6 and TRBJ1-1 provide the parts outside the CDR3, is DAGVTQSPTHLIKTRGQQVTLRCSPKSGHDTVSWYQQALGQGPQFIFQYYEEEERQRGNFPDRFSGHQFPNYSSELNVNALLLGDSALYLCASSVESLNTEAFFGQGTRLTVV.

This clonotype was recorded a few times. The chain carries TRBV6-6 and TRBJ1-5; 7 bases fit TRBD1. Germline V lookup: CDR1 MNHNY, CDR2 SVGAGI (reference sequence). The CDR3 is made up of 15 amino acids. Germline trimming cut 5 bases from V and 2 bases from J; bases unmatched to any gene: 6. Written as DNA, the CDR3 is TGTGCCAGCAGTCAACGACAGGGAGGCAATCAGCCCCAGCATTTT. Protein sequence: CASSQRQGGNQPQHF.

The V and J genes are TRBV7-2 and TRBJ2-1, with D possibly being TRBD1 (5 bases). Germline assignment: CDR1 SGHTA and CDR2 FQGNSA. Between the trimmed V and J ends, which lost 1 base and 9 bases, there was a span of 13 bases. The CDR3 has 14 residues. Here the CDR3 reads CASSLGPGYSEQFF. Written as DNA, the CDR3 is TGTGCCAGCAGCTTAGGCCCAGGGTATTCTGAGCAGTTCTTC.

This rearrangement joins TRBV19 to TRBJ2-7, with D uncertain. CDR1 and CDR2 (germline): LNHDA, SQIVND (reference sequence). V was clipped by 0 bases and J by 2 bases, with 5 bases between them. CDR3 length: 13 residues. This CDR3 reads CASSIEGTYEQYF. The CDR3 nucleotides are TGTGCCAGTAGTATAGAGGGGACCTACGAGCAGTACTTC.

This clonotype has a handful of counts. The chain has TRBV28 and TRBJ2-7, with D perhaps TRBD1 or TRBD2 (6 bases each). The CDR3 runs to 13 residues. The germline gives CDR1 MDHEN, CDR2 SYDVKM. The V and J ends lost 6 bases and 6 bases respectively, with 15 bases between them. CDR3 sequence reads: CASSRGGTPEQYV. Written as DNA, the CDR3 is TGTGCCAGCAGCCGGGGCGGGACACCCGAGCAGTACGTC.

The V and J genes are TRBV7-2 and TRBJ2-7; D possibly uses TRBD1 or TRBD2 (5 bases each). CDR1 SGHTA and CDR2 FQGNSA come from the germline V gene. CDR3 length: 15 residues. The ends were cut back, 3 bases at V and 4 bases at J, with 16 bases in the middle. The CDR3 region is CASSFSGTNPYEQYF. As DNA, the CDR3 is TGTGCCAGCAGCTTTTCCGGGACGAACCCTTACGAGCAGTACTTC.

This clonotype was seen a handful of times. CDR3 in amino acids: CASSFRLAGGQGDTDTQYF. The DNA of the CDR3 is TGCGCCAGCAGCTTCAGACTAGCGGGGGGTCAGGGCGACACAGATACGCAGTATTTT. The chain is built from TRBV5-1 and TRBJ2-3; 13 nucleotides match TRBD2. The CDR3 runs 19 residues. With 2 bases clipped from V and 2 bases from J, the junction kept 11 bases outside the gene matches. CDR1 and CDR2 from the germline V gene are SGHRS and YFSETQ.

This clonotype has ten or more counts. The rearrangement joins TRBV20-1 to TRBJ2-3, with D perhaps matching TRBD2 (6 bases). Germline loops: CDR1 DFQATT, CDR2 SNEGSKA (reference sequence). CDR3 length: 14 residues. The ends were cut back, 3 bases at V and 3 bases at J, with 13 bases in the middle. The CDR3 sequence is CSARTGLATDTQYF. CDR3 sequence (DNA): TGCAGTGCTAGGACGGGGCTAGCGACAGATACGCAGTATTTT.

The DNA for the CDR3 is TGTGCCAGCAGACGACAGGGGGAAAACACCATATATTTT. Amino acid sequence: CASRRQGENTIYF. The J gene is TRBJ1-3, the V gene TRBV5-6, with TRBD1 matching over 9 bases. The V segment lost 5 bases and the J segment 6 bases; nucleotides outside the gene matches: 3. CDR1 is SGHDT and CDR2 is YYEEEE in the germline V gene. The CDR3 contains 13 residues.

The rearrangement joins TRBV15 to TRBJ2-3; D is possibly TRBD1 (6 bases). V dropped 0 bases and J dropped 5 bases, with 12 bases sitting between them. Germline V gives CDR1 LNHNV, CDR2 YYDKDF (reference sequence). The CDR3 has 15 amino acids. Written as DNA, the CDR3 is TGTGCCACCAGCAGAGACCCAGGGGAAGGAGATACGCAGTATTTT. It translates to CATSRDPGEGDTQYF.

V usage is TRBV5-1 and J usage is TRBJ1-1; 8 bases agree with TRBD1. CDR1 and CDR2 (germline): SGHRS, YFSETQ. Germline trimming cut 5 bases from V and 5 bases from J; bases unmatched to any gene: 8. This CDR3 spans 14 amino acids. The CDR3, as DNA: TGCGCCAGCAGATTCAGGGGGCGTGAAACTGAAGCTTTCTTT. Amino acid sequence: CASRFRGRETEAFF.

V gene TRBV29-1 combines with J gene TRBJ2-3; the D is unclear. The CDR3 is made up of 13 amino acids. Germline CDR1 reads SQVTM; CDR2 reads ANQGSEA. With 5 bases removed from V and 6 bases from J, the gap between germline ends came to 15 bases. The CDR3 spells CSVPGLGLDTQYF. As DNA, the CDR3 is TGCAGCGTTCCCGGGCTAGGGTTGGATACGCAGTATTTT.

This chain links TRBV5-1 with TRBJ1-4, with D uncertain. Germline values: CDR1 SGHRS, CDR2 YFSETQ. This CDR3 is built from 16 residues. V dropped 0 bases and J dropped 7 bases, with 16 bases sitting between them. The CDR3 region has the DNA TGCGCCAGCAGCTTGGAAGGGTTGGGATTGGGTGAAAAACTGTTTTTT. It specifies CASSLEGLGLGEKLFF.

The CDR3: CASRAGGVGYEQYV. The CDR3 coding sequence is TGTGCCAGCAGGGCAGGGGGAGTAGGCTACGAGCAGTACGTC. V and J are TRBV28 and TRBJ2-7; 7 bases fit TRBD1. Germline V lookup: CDR1 MDHEN, CDR2 SYDVKM. With 6 bases clipped from V and 3 bases from J, the junction kept 8 bases outside the gene matches. This CDR3 has 14 amino acids.

This clonotype was seen more than once but under ten times. The V call is TRBV5-1, the J call TRBJ2-3; D is uncertain. Germline V gives CDR1 SGHRS, CDR2 YFSETQ. This CDR3 contains 13 residues. Between the trimmed V and J ends, which lost 3 bases and 7 bases, there was a span of 12 bases. DNA of the CDR3: TGCGCCAGCAGCTCTTCAGTTACCCATACGCAGTATTTT. Protein product: CASSSSVTHTQYF.

This clonotype was counted a few times. This rearrangement joins TRBV7-9 to TRBJ1-1; D is perhaps TRBD1 (6 bases). The germline V gene has CDR1 SEHNR and CDR2 FQNEAQ (reference sequence). The CDR3 is made up of 14 amino acids. V lost 6 bases and J lost 4, with 15 bases in between. This chain's CDR3 is CASRPTTGPTEAFF. The CDR3, as DNA: TGTGCCAGCAGGCCTACCACAGGGCCCACTGAAGCTTTCTTT.

The rearrangement joins TRBV11-2 to TRBJ2-3, with TRBD2 matching 8 bases. After removal of 7 bases from V and 1 base from J, the junction contained 7 bases not matched to a gene. This CDR3 spans 15 amino acids. Germline CDR1 is SGHAT and CDR2 is FQNNGV. In DNA form, the CDR3 reads TGTGCCAGCAAGAATAGCGGGGCTGGCACAGATACGCAGTATTTT. It is translated as CASKNSGAGTDTQYF. Combining the CDR3 with reference TRBV11-2 and TRBJ2-3 gives the whole variable domain EAGVAQSPRYKIIEKRQSVAFWCNPISGHATLYWYQQILGQGPKLLIQFQNNGVVDDSQLPKDRFSAERLKGVDSTLKIQPAKLEDSAVYLCASKNSGAGTDTQYFGPGTRLTVL.